These 32 T cell receptor beta chains share one sample of origin, sequenced in a study of shared clonotypes between healthy human individuals. Only in-frame clones appear in the TCRdb table, and some are missing; sequencing was by immunoSEQ multiplex PCR. The data hold 2 million to 3 million clones, with over 85% observed a single time. Input material: naive CD4+ T cells from PBMCs. The subset: CD45RA+ positively selected. The source of these receptors is a man in his late teens or twenties in good health. Some clones in this sample may be carry-over from other donors' samples.

This chain uses TRBV6-1 with TRBJ2-7; D is possibly TRBD1 or TRBD2 (6 bases each). The CDR3 length is 14 residues. CDR1 and CDR2 from the germline V gene are MNHNS and SASEGT. V lost 5 bases, J lost 5 bases, and 16 bases lay in between. This chain's CDR3 is CASSRSGAPDEQYF. The CDR3 DNA sequence: TGTGCCAGCAGTCGGTCGGGGGCTCCGGACGAGCAGTACTTC.

V is TRBV4-2 and J is TRBJ2-2; D is unclear. Looked up from germline, CDR1 is LGHNA and CDR2 is YNFKEQ. The V end lost 0 bases, the J end lost 6 bases, and 8 bases lay between the germline ends. This CDR3 has 14 residues. Written as DNA, the CDR3 is TGTGCCAGCAGCCAAGAAGTGAGCCCCGGGGAGCTGTTTTTT. Translating it yields CASSQEVSPGELFF.

The J gene is TRBJ2-2, the V gene TRBV7-3; 10 positions agree with TRBD2. CDR1 and CDR2 (germline): SGHTA, FQGTGA. This CDR3 is built from 16 residues. Trimming at V came to 2 bases and at J to 5 bases, leaving 5 bases not matched to a gene. CDR3 amino acids: CASSLYPAGGTGELFF. Written as DNA, the CDR3 is TGTGCCAGCAGCTTATATCCAGCGGGAGGGACCGGGGAGCTGTTTTTT.

The V and J genes are TRBV19 and TRBJ2-2; D call uncertain. CDR3 length equals 15 residues. Per the germline V gene, CDR1 is LNHDA and CDR2 is SQIVND (reference sequence). Deletions cut 3 bases from V and 0 bases from J, with 8 bases between. The CDR3 DNA reads as TGTGCCAGTAGTATCCCCGCCGCGAACACCGGGGAGCTGTTTTTT. Translation: CASSIPAANTGELFF.

This sequence joins TRBV5-1 and TRBJ2-2; D is unclear. The CDR3 sequence is 16 residues long. V was cut by 1 base and J by 0 bases, with 10 bases left in between. Germline V gene data show CDR1 as SGHRS and CDR2 as YFSETQ. The CDR3 sequence is CASSLNAKSNTGELFF. The DNA for the CDR3 is TGCGCCAGCAGCTTGAATGCCAAATCGAACACCGGGGAGCTGTTTTTT.

V is TRBV15 and J is TRBJ2-6; D remains unclear. V shed 0 bases and J shed 0 bases, with 12 bases lying between them. This CDR3 comprises 18 residues. Germline V CDR1 and CDR2: LNHNV, YYDKDF (reference sequence). The CDR3 spells CATSREGGSSSGANVLTF. In nucleotides, the CDR3 is TGTGCCACCAGCAGAGAGGGTGGATCGAGCTCTGGGGCCAACGTCCTGACTTTC.

Points on this clone: One end of the junction does not line up with germline, which may come from a read error. The rearrangement uses TRBV7-8 and TRBJ1-1; D call uncertain. Germline lookup yields CDR1 SGHVS and CDR2 FQNEAQ. The CDR3 length is 12 residues. The CDR3 reads CAGSLLLREAFF. CDR3 DNA sequence: TGTGCCGGCAGCTTATTGTTAAGGGAAGCTTTCTTT.

The rearrangement links TRBV7-9 to TRBJ2-7, with 7 bases that match TRBD1. The junction had 11 bases not matched to a gene; V was cut back by 5 bases and J by 7 bases. CDR1 is SEHNR, CDR2 FQNEAQ, per germline (reference sequence). CDR3 length: 14 amino acids. The CDR3 DNA reads TGTGCCAGCAGCCCCGGGACAGTAGCCCGGGAGCAGTACTTC. This translates into CASSPGTVAREQYF.

J is TRBJ2-7 and V is TRBV4-2; D possibly uses TRBD1 or TRBD2 (5 bases each). The CDR3 contains 15 residues. Germline loops: CDR1 LGHNA, CDR2 YNFKEQ. The V and J ends lost 4 bases and 3 bases respectively, with 16 bases between them. The CDR3 DNA sequence: TGTGCCAGCAGCCTCGACCGAGGGCAGGGCTACGAGCAGTACTTC. Translated, it gives CASSLDRGQGYEQYF.

The genes are TRBV5-5 and TRBJ1-1; 8 bases align to TRBD1. The CDR3 has 14 amino acids. V gave up 4 bases and J gave up 2 bases; unmatched junction bases: 4. CDR1 and CDR2 (germline): SGHKS, YYEKEE (reference sequence). This CDR3 reads CASSRTGTNTEAFF. The CDR3 DNA follows: TGTGCCAGCAGCAGGACAGGGACAAACACTGAAGCTTTCTTT.

This sequence joins TRBV7-2 and TRBJ2-2; D call uncertain. V was pared by 5 bases and J by 5 bases, with 9 bases between. The CDR3 contains 13 residues. The V gene's germline CDR1 is SGHTA and CDR2 FQGNSA. As DNA, the CDR3 is TGTGCCAGCAGCCAGTGGGTAACCGGGGAGCTGTTTTTT. It specifies CASSQWVTGELFF.

This chain connects TRBV6-1 to TRBJ2-1; D not resolved. This CDR3 has 11 residues. CDR1 is MNHNS, CDR2 SASEGT, per germline. Trimming took 6 bases from V and 10 from J, leaving 10 bases between them. CDR3 coding DNA: TGTGCCAGCAGCTCCAGGCAGGAGCAGTTCTTC. Translation gives CASSSRQEQFF.

The genes are TRBV6-1 and TRBJ1-2; TRBD1 agrees at 10 bases. The CDR3 runs to 15 residues. V gave up 11 bases and J gave up 4 bases; unmatched junction bases: 13. In germline, CDR1 is MNHNS, CDR2 SASEGT. The CDR3 coding sequence is TGTGCCTCTTCCGGGACAGGGGCCTTTGGCTATGGCTACACCTTC. Translation gives CASSGTGAFGYGYTF.

The rearrangement joins TRBV9 to TRBJ2-7; the D gene could be TRBD1 or TRBD2 (7 bases each). Germline V CDR1 and CDR2: SGDLS, YYNGEE. Trimming cost V 3 bases and J 2 bases, with 15 bases left between them. The CDR3 loop spans 15 amino acids. Written as DNA, the CDR3 is TGTGCCAGCAGCGCGAGGGGGCTAGCGGCCTACGAGCAGTACTTC. It yields the protein CASSARGLAAYEQYF.

The rearrangement links TRBV7-9 to TRBJ2-5; tentatively, D is TRBD2 (6 bases). V shed 4 bases and J shed 9 bases, with 21 bases lying between them. The CDR3 sequence is 15 residues long. The germline V gene encodes CDR1 SEHNR and CDR2 FQNEAQ (reference sequence). CDR3 bases: TGTGCCAGCAGCTCCACACTCGGACTCCCGGGGGCCCAGTACTTC. Encoded protein: CASSSTLGLPGAQYF.

The chain uses TRBV19 and TRBJ1-1; D is possibly TRBD1 (5 bases). The germline V gene has CDR1 LNHDA and CDR2 SQIVND (reference sequence). The ends were cut back, 6 bases at V and 0 bases at J, with 14 bases in the middle. This CDR3 comprises 15 residues. The CDR3 region has the DNA TGTGCCAGTAGGTTCGGGGGAGGAATGAACACTGAAGCTTTCTTT. Amino acids: CASRFGGGMNTEAFF.

In its sample, this clone was seen a few times. J is TRBJ1-1 and V is TRBV18; perhaps TRBD1 as D (6 bases). CDR3 length: 15 amino acids. Per germline, CDR1 KGHSH and CDR2 LQKENI. V was shortened by 3 bases and J by 0 bases, with 11 bases between the two germline ends. The CDR3, as DNA: TGTGCCAGCTCACCGGACAGTCTAGTGAACACTGAAGCTTTCTTT. Protein product: CASSPDSLVNTEAFF. The full variable domain, in which reference TRBV18 and TRBJ1-1 provide the parts outside the CDR3, is NAGVMQNPRHLVRRRGQEARLRCSPMKGHSHVYWYRQLPEEGLKFMVYLQKENIIDESGMPKERFSAEFPKEGPSILRIQQVVRGDSAAYFCASSPDSLVNTEAFFGQGTRLTVV.

The V and J genes are TRBV15 and TRBJ1-4; possible D gene TRBD1, 5 bases. Trimming cost V 0 bases and J 4 bases, with 6 bases left between them. The CDR3 spans 14 residues. CDR1 is LNHNV, CDR2 YYDKDF, per germline (reference sequence). The CDR3 loop is CATSREGGNEKLFF. CDR3 DNA: TGTGCCACCAGCAGAGAGGGGGGTAATGAAAAACTGTTTTTT.

This clone appeared once. The chain couples TRBV9 to TRBJ1-5, with a tentative D call TRBD1 (5 bases). The CDR3 has 17 residues. V was shortened by 2 bases and J by 1 base, with 16 bases between the two germline ends. Germline CDR1 is SGDLS and CDR2 is YYNGEE. In DNA, the CDR3 is TGTGCCAGCAGCGTCCCGGGGGTGACGGAAAGCAATCAGCCCCAGCATTTT. Amino acids: CASSVPGVTESNQPQHF.

The chain is built from TRBV15 and TRBJ1-1; no firm D call. The CDR3 contains 14 residues. V was trimmed by 1 base and J by 3 bases, leaving 9 bases between them. The V gene's germline CDR1 is LNHNV and CDR2 YYDKDF (reference sequence). In DNA, the CDR3 is TGTGCCACCAGCAGAGTAGGTAGCTACACTGAAGCTTTCTTT. Amino acid sequence: CATSRVGSYTEAFF. Combining the CDR3 with reference TRBV15 and TRBJ1-1 gives the whole variable domain DAMVIQNPRYQVTQFGKPVTLSCSQTLNHNVMYWYQQKSSQAPKLLFHYYDKDFNNEADTPDNFQSRRPNTSFCFLDIRSPGLGDTAMYLCATSRVGSYTEAFFGQGTRLTVV.

The chain carries TRBV19 and TRBJ1-5; D not resolved. The CDR3 spans 13 residues. Trimming removed 7 bases from V and 2 bases from J, with 9 bases in between. The germline gives CDR1 LNHDA, CDR2 SQIVND (reference sequence). The CDR3 nucleotides are TGTGCCAGTAAGAGGGTTGGCAATCAGCCCCAGCATTTT. Amino acids: CASKRVGNQPQHF.

V is TRBV7-2 and J is TRBJ1-3; D is possibly TRBD1 (5 bases). The CDR3 loop spans 15 amino acids. Trimming took 6 bases from V and 0 from J, leaving 12 bases between them. In germline, CDR1 is SGHTA, CDR2 FQGNSA. CDR3 sequence (DNA): TGTGCCAGCAGTAATACCGGGACCTCTGGAAACACCATATATTTT. Translated: CASSNTGTSGNTIYF.

This chain links TRBV9 with TRBJ1-3; D may be TRBD1 (6 bases). Looked up from germline, CDR1 is SGDLS and CDR2 is YYNGEE. Trimming left V 0 bases short and J 2 bases short, with 12 bases between. This CDR3 is built from 16 residues. The CDR3 is CASSVGSGGTGNTIYF. DNA for the CDR3: TGTGCCAGCAGCGTAGGGTCGGGGGGCACTGGAAACACCATATATTTT.

This clone was observed a single time. The chain couples TRBV6-6 to TRBJ2-5; 14 nucleotides line up with TRBD2. Trimming removed 6 bases from V and 4 bases from J; junction bases left unmatched: 7. Per germline, CDR1 MNHNY and CDR2 SVGAGI (reference sequence). CDR3 length: 16 amino acids. The CDR3 sequence is CASSQGLAGVGETQYF. The CDR3 DNA sequence: TGTGCCAGCAGCCAGGGACTAGCGGGAGTCGGAGAGACCCAGTACTTC.

The rearrangement links TRBV30 to TRBJ2-1; 10 bases align to TRBD2. CDR3 length equals 12 residues. Germline trimming cut 4 bases from V and 9 bases from J; bases unmatched to any gene: 3. CDR1 GTSNPN and CDR2 SVGIG come from the germline V gene (reference sequence). This CDR3 is CAWKREGGEQFF. In nucleotides, the CDR3 is TGTGCCTGGAAGCGGGAGGGGGGTGAGCAGTTCTTC. Using reference TRBV30 and TRBJ2-1 for the parts outside the CDR3, the full variable domain is SQTIHQWPATLVQPVGSPLSLECTVEGTSNPNLYWYRQAAGRGLQLLFYSVGIGQISSEVPQNLSASRPQDRQFILSSKKLLLSDSGFYLCAWKREGGEQFFGPGTRLTVL.

This sequence joins TRBV7-6 and TRBJ2-5; D is unclear. Germline CDR1 and CDR2: SGHVS and FNYEAQ. CDR3 length: 12 amino acids. V lost 3 bases, J lost 0 bases, and 2 bases lay in between. The CDR3 sequence is CASSFNQETQYF. The CDR3, as DNA: TGTGCCAGCAGCTTCAACCAAGAGACCCAGTACTTC.

This chain joins TRBV7-2 and TRBJ2-3; the D is unclear. The CDR3 has 13 amino acids. The V end was cut by 6 bases, the J end by 6 bases, with 13 bases between. CDR1 and CDR2 from the germline V gene are SGHTA and FQGNSA. Here the CDR3 reads CASSRQSGDTQYF. As DNA, the CDR3 is TGTGCCAGCAGTCGTCAATCCGGGGATACGCAGTATTTT.

This chain connects TRBV28 to TRBJ2-7, with 9 bases lining up with TRBD2. The CDR3 has 18 residues. Germline CDR1 and CDR2: MDHEN and SYDVKM. The V segment lost 4 bases and the J segment 0 bases; nucleotides outside the gene matches: 13. The CDR3 DNA reads as TGTGCCAGCAGTTATCCAGCGGGAGGCCGGATGAGCTCCTACGAGCAGTACTTC. It specifies CASSYPAGGRMSSYEQYF.

This clone was found a few times. The rearrangement links TRBV28 to TRBJ1-1; a weak D match, TRBD1 (5 bases). Germline CDR1 is MDHEN and CDR2 is SYDVKM. This CDR3 spans 14 amino acids. V lost 8 bases and J 0 bases, leaving 13 bases between the germline ends. CDR3 coding DNA: TGTGCCAGCGGGGGAGTTTACATGAACACTGAAGCTTTCTTT. Translated, it gives CASGGVYMNTEAFF.

The CDR3 DNA reads as TGTGCCAGCAGCTCCACCGGACAGGGGGCCACCGGGGAGCTGTTTTTT. Its protein is CASSSTGQGATGELFF. This chain connects TRBV5-4 to TRBJ2-2, with TRBD1 matching over 11 bases. V was clipped by 3 bases and J by 4 bases; unmatched bases: 5. The germline V gene has CDR1 SGHNT and CDR2 YYREEE (reference sequence). The CDR3 extends over 16 amino acids.

The chain uses TRBV6-6 and TRBJ2-4; 8 positions match TRBD1. CDR3 length: 16 residues. J gave up 0 bases and V 6 bases, and 7 bases lay outside the gene matches. Per germline, CDR1 MNHNY and CDR2 SVGAGI (reference sequence). This CDR3 reads CASRKPGQVAKNIQYF. The DNA for the CDR3 is TGTGCCAGCAGAAAGCCGGGACAGGTAGCCAAAAACATTCAGTACTTC.

This sequence joins TRBV18 and TRBJ2-3; D is ambiguous. V gave up 4 bases and J gave up 5 bases, with 16 bases separating them. Germline V gives CDR1 KGHSH, CDR2 LQKENI. This CDR3 contains 15 residues. In DNA form, the CDR3 reads TGTGCCAGCTCACAATACATAAGCCTTCAAGATACGCAGTATTTT. Translating gives CASSQYISLQDTQYF.